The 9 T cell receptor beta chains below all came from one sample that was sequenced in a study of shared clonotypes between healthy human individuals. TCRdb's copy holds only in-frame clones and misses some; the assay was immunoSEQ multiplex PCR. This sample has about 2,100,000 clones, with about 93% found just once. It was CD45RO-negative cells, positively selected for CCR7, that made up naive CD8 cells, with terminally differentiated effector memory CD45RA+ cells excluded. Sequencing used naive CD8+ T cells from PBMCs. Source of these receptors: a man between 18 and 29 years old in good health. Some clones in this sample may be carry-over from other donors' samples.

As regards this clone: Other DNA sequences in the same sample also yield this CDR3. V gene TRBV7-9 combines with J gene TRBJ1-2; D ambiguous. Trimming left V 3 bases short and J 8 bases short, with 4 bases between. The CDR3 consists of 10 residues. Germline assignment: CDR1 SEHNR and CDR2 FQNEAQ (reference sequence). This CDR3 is CASSLGGYTF. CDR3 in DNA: TGTGCCAGCAGCTTGGGGGGCTACACCTTC.

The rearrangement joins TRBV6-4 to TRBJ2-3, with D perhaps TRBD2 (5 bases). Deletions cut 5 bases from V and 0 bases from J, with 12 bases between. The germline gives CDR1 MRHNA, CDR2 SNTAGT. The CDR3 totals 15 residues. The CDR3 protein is CASSPADRSTDTQYF. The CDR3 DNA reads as TGTGCCAGCAGTCCAGCGGACCGAAGCACAGATACGCAGTATTTT.

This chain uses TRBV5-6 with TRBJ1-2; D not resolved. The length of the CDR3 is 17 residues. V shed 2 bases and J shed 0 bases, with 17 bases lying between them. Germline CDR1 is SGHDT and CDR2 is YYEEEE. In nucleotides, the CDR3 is TGTGCCAGCAGCTTTTCCCCCCCCGAGCGATCTAACTATGGCTACACCTTC. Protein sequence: CASSFSPPERSNYGYTF.

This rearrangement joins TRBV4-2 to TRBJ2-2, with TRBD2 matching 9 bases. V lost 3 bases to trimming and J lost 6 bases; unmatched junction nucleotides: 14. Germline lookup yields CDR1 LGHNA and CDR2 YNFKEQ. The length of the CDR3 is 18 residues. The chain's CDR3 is CASSHNPFWREGPGELFF. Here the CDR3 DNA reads TGTGCCAGCAGCCACAACCCCTTCTGGCGGGAGGGCCCCGGGGAGCTGTTTTTT.

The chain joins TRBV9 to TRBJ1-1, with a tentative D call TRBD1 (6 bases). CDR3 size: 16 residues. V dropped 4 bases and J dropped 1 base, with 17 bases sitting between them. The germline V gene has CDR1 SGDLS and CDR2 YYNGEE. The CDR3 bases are TGTGCCAGCAGCCCAGCAGGGGAGATAAGGAACACTGAAGCTTTCTTT. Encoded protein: CASSPAGEIRNTEAFF.

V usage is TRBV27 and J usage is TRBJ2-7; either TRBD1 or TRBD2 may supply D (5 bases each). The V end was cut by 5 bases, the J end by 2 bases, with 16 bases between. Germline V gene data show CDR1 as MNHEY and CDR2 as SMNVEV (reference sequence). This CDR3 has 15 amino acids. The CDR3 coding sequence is TGTGCCAGCAGTCCCTACCCCGGGACGGCCTACGAGCAGTACTTC. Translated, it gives CASSPYPGTAYEQYF.

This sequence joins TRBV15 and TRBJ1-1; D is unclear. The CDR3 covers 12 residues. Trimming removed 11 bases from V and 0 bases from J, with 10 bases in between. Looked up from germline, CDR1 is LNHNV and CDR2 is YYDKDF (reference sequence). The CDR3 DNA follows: TGTGCCTCCCGGCGGATGAACACTGAAGCTTTCTTT. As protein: CASRRMNTEAFF. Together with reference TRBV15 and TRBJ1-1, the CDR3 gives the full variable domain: DAMVIQNPRYQVTQFGKPVTLSCSQTLNHNVMYWYQQKSSQAPKLLFHYYDKDFNNEADTPDNFQSRRPNTSFCFLDIRSPGLGDTAMYLCASRRMNTEAFFGQGTRLTVV.

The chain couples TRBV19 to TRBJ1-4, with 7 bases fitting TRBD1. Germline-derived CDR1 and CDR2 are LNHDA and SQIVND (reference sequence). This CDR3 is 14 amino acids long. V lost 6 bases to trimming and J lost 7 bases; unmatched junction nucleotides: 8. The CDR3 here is CASSPQGKGEKLFF. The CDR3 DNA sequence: TGTGCCAGTAGCCCACAGGGGAAGGGTGAAAAACTGTTTTTT.

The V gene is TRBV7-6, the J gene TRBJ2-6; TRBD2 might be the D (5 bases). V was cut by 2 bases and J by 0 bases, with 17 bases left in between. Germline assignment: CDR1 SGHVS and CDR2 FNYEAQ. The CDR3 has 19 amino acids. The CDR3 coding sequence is TGTGCCAGCAGCTTAAATCGTGCAGGAGGTTTCTCTGGGGCCAACGTCCTGACTTTC. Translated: CASSLNRAGGFSGANVLTF.